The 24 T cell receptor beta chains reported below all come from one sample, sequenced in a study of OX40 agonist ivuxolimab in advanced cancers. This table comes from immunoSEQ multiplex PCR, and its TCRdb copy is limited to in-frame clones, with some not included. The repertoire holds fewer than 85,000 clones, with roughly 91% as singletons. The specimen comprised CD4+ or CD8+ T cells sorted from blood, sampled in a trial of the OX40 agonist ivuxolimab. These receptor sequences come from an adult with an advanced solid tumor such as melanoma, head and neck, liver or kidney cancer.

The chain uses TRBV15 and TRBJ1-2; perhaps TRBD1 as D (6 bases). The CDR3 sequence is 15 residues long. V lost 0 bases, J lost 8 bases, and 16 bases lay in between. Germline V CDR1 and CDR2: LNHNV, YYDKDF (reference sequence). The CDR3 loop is CATSRDGGQGGGYTF. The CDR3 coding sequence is TGTGCCACCAGCAGAGATGGGGGGCAGGGAGGCGGCTACACCTTC.

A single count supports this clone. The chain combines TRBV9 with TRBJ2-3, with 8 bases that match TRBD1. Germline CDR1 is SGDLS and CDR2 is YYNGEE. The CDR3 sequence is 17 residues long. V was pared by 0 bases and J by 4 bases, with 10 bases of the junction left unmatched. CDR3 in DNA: TGTGCCAGCAGCGTAGCCCCCTCCGGGACAGGAGCAGATACGCAGTATTTT. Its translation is CASSVAPSGTGADTQYF.

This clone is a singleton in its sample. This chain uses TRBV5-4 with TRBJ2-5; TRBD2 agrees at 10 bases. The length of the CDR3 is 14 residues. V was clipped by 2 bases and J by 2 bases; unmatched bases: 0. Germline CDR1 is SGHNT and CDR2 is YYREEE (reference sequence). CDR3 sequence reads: CASSFSGGQETQYF. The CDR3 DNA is TGTGCCAGCAGCTTTAGCGGGGGGCAAGAGACCCAGTACTTC.

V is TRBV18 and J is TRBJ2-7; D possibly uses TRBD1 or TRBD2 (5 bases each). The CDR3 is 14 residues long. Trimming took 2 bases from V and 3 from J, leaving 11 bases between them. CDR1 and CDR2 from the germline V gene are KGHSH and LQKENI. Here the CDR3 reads CASSPRDEIYEQYF. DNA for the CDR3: TGTGCCAGCTCACCAAGGGACGAGATCTACGAGCAGTACTTC.

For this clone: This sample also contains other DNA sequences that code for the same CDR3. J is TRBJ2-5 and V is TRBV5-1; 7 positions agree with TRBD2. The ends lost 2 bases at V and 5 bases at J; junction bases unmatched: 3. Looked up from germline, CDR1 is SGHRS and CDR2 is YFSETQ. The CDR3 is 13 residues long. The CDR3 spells CASSFTGGETQYF. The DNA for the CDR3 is TGCGCCAGCAGCTTTACGGGGGGTGAGACCCAGTACTTC.

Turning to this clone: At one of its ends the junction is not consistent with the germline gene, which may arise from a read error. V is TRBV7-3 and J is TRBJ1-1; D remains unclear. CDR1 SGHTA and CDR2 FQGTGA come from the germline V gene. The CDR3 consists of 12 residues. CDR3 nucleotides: TGTGCCAGCAGCGCATCCGGGTCTAAACTCCTTTTT. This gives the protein CASSASGSKLLF.

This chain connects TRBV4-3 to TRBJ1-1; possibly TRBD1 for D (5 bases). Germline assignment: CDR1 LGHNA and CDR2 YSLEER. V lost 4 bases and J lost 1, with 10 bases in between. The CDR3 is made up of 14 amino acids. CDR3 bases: TGCGCCAGCAGCCTCCAGGGCGGGAACACTGAAGCTTTCTTT. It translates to CASSLQGGNTEAFF.

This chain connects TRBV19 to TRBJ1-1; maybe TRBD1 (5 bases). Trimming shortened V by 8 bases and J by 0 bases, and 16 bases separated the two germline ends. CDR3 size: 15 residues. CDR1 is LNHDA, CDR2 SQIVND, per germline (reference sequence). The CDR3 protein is CASRKTEYLNTEAFF. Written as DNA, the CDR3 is TGTGCCAGTCGCAAGACAGAATACTTGAACACTGAAGCTTTCTTT.

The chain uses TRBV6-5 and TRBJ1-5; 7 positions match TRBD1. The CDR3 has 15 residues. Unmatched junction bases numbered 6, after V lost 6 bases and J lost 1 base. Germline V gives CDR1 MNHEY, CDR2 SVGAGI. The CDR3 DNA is TGTGCCAGCAGCCGACAGGGAAAGAGCAATCAGCCCCAGCATTTT. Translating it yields CASSRQGKSNQPQHF.

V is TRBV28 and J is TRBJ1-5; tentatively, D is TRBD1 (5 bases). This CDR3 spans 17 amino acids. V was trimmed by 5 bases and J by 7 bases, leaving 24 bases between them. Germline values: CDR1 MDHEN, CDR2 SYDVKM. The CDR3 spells CASSLHSGIPAGQPQHF. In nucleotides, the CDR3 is TGTGCCAGCAGTCTACATTCAGGAATACCCGCAGGGCAGCCCCAGCATTTT.

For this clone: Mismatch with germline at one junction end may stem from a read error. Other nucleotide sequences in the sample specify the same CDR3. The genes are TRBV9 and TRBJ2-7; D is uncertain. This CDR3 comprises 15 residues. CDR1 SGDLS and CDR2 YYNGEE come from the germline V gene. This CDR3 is CASSVDQDRSAEQYF. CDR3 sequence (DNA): TGCGCCAGCAGCGTAGACCAAGACCGTTCGGCCGAGCAGTACTTC.

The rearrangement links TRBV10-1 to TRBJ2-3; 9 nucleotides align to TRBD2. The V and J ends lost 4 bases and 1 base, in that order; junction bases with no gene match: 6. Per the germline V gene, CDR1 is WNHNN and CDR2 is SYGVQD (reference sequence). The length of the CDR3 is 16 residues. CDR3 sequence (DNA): TGCGCCAGCAGTGCGACTAGCGGCTTGCGCACAGATACGCAGTATTTT. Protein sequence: CASSATSGLRTDTQYF.

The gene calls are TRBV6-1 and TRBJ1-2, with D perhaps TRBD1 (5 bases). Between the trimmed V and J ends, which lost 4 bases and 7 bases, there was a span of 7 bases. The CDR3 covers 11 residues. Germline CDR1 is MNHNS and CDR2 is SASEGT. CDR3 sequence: CASSGGGGYTF. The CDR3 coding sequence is TGTGCCAGCAGTGGGGGGGGTGGCTACACCTTC.

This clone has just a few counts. The CDR3, as DNA: TGTGCCAGTAAACCCGCAGGGCCTAGAGACTGGAACACTGAAGCTTTCTTT. Encoded protein: CASKPAGPRDWNTEAFF. This chain links TRBV19 with TRBJ1-1; a weak D match, TRBD1 (5 bases). The CDR3 is 17 amino acids. In germline, CDR1 is LNHDA, CDR2 SQIVND (reference sequence). V was cut by 7 bases and J by 1 base, with 22 bases left in between.

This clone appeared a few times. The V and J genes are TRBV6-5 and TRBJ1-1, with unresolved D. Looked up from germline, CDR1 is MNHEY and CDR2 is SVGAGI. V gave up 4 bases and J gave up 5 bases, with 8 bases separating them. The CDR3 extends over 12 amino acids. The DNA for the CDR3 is TGTGCCAGCAGTTCGACCGGGACTGAAGCTTTCTTT. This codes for CASSSTGTEAFF.

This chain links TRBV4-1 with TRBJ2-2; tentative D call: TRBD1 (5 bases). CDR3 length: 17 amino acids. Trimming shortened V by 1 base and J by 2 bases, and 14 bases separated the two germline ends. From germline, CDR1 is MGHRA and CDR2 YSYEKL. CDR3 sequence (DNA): TGCGCCAGCAGCCAAGCCCCTGGGGCTGGAAACACCGGGGAGCTGTTTTTT. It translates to CASSQAPGAGNTGELFF.

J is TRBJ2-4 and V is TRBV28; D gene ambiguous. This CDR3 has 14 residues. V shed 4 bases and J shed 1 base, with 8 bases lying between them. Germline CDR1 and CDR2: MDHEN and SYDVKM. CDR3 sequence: CASSSSWAKNIQYF. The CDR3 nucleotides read TGTGCCAGCAGTTCGAGTTGGGCCAAAAACATTCAGTACTTC. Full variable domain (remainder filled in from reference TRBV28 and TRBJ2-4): DVKVTQSSRYLVKRTGEKVFLECVQDMDHENMFWYRQDPGLGLRLIYFSYDVKMKEKGDIPEGYSVSREKKERFSLILESASTNQTSMYLCASSSSWAKNIQYFGAGTRLSVL.

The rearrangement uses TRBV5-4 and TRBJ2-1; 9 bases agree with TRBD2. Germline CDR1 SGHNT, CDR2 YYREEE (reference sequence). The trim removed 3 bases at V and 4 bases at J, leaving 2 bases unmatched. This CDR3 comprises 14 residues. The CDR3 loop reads CASSSSGKYNEQFF. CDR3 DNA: TGTGCCAGCAGCTCTAGCGGGAAATACAATGAGCAGTTCTTC.

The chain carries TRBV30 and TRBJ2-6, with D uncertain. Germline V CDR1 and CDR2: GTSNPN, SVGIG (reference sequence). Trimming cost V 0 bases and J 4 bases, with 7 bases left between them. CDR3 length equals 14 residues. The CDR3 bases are TGTGCCTGGAGTGTACGTGGGGGGGCCAACGTCCTGACTTTC. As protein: CAWSVRGGANVLTF.

In nucleotides, the CDR3 is TGTGCCAGCAGCCCGGCGGGCACAGATACGCAGTATTTT. This translates into CASSPAGTDTQYF. The chain joins TRBV9 to TRBJ2-3; no clear D gene. This CDR3 is built from 13 residues. V was cut by 4 bases and J by 1 base, with 7 bases left in between. From germline, CDR1 is SGDLS and CDR2 YYNGEE.

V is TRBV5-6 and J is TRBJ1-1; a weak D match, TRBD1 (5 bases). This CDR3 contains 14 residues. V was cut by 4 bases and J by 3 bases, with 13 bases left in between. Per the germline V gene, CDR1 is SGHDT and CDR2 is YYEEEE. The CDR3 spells CASSPTVKDTEAFF. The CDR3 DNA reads TGTGCCAGCAGCCCGACAGTCAAGGACACTGAAGCTTTCTTT.

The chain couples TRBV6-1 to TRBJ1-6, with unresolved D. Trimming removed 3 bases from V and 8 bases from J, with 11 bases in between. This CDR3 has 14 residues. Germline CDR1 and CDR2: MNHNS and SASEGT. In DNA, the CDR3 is TGTGCCAGCAGTGATCGGGGTTTCGATTCACCCCTCCACTTT. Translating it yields CASSDRGFDSPLHF.

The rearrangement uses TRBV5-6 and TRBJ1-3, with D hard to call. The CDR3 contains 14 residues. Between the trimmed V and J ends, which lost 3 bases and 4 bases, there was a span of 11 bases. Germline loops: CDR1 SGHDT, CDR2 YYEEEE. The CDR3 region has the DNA TGTGCCAGCAGCTACCCCGCATTCGGAAACACCATATATTTT. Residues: CASSYPAFGNTIYF.

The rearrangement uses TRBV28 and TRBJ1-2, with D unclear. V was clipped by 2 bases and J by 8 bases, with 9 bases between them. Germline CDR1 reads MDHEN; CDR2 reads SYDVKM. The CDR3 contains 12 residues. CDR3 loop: CASSLKGLGYTF. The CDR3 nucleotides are TGTGCCAGCAGTTTAAAAGGGTTAGGCTACACCTTC.